Below, one TCR beta chain is given with its context. The CDR3 sequence is 12 residues long. In germline, CDR1 is MNHNS, CDR2 SASEGT. Trimming cost V 9 bases and J 5 bases, with 10 bases left between them. Time point meaning: peripheral blood 6 weeks after treatment start. Profiled with immunoSEQ multiplex PCR; TCRdb holds only in-frame clones, not every one. The repertoire holds roughly 76,000 clones, with more than 85% as singletons. This sample is drawn from a study of PD-L1 blockade in urothelial cancer. The J gene is TRBJ1-4, the V gene TRBV6-1; D not certain. The receptor was derived from a woman older than 75 with urothelial cancer. This specimen was PBMCs, taken around atezolizumab (anti-PD-L1) treatment. CDR3 in amino acids: CASKPGNEKLFF. DNA of the CDR3: TGTGCCAGTAAACCGGGGAATGAAAAACTGTTTTTT.